One and the same sample provided the 5 T cell receptor beta chains below, sequenced in a study of post-analysis software for immune sequencing data. Unique-molecular-identifier-tagged TCR beta cDNA libraries were used. TCRdb called the PCR reads again in MiXCR, with one record for every CDR3 protein. The sample holds about 820,000 distinct CDR3 sequences, about 53% seen once. Study conclusions and caveats: TRBV5-6, TRBV5-1 and TRBV20-1 belonged to a set of roughly five TRBV segments that were more frequent in patients than controls.

Antigens for these TCRs are unknown. Sequencing used blood. The origin of the receptors is a girl aged 10 to 17 with multiple sclerosis.

The chain combines TRBV10-3 with TRBJ1-5; no firm D call. The CDR3 runs 15 residues. V was shortened by 6 bases and J by 0 bases, with 12 bases between the two germline ends. The germline gives CDR1 ENHRY, CDR2 SYGVKD. The CDR3 nucleotides are TGTGCCATCAGAACCGGGTTGGATAGCAATCAGCCCCAGCATTTT. Its translation is CAIRTGLDSNQPQHF.

This clonotype appeared a few times. The CDR3 bases are TGCGCCAGCAGCTTGTCGGACAGGGGGCGGGGGGAGACCCAGTACTTC. It translates to CASSLSDRGRGETQYF. The chain uses TRBV5-1 and TRBJ2-5; 11 bases map to TRBD1. There are 16 residues in the CDR3. Looked up from germline, CDR1 is SGHRS and CDR2 is YFSETQ. J gave up 5 bases and V 1 base, and 7 bases lay outside the gene matches.

J is TRBJ2-2 and V is TRBV6-6; D not certain. The CDR3 sequence is 13 residues long. Trimming stripped 7 bases from V and 5 bases from J, with 11 bases between. Germline CDR1 and CDR2: MNHNY and SVGAGI (reference sequence). CDR3 DNA: TGTGCCAGCACCGCAGACCTGACCGGGGAGCTGTTTTTT. Its translation is CASTADLTGELFF.

This clonotype was observed a few times. CDR3 amino acids: CSASQRRMVGQPQHF. Here the CDR3 DNA reads TGCAGTGCTAGTCAGCGGAGGATGGTCGGGCAGCCCCAGCATTTT. The gene calls are TRBV20-1 and TRBJ1-5; D is unresolved. The V end lost 3 bases, the J end lost 7 bases, and 19 bases lay between the germline ends. The germline V gene has CDR1 DFQATT and CDR2 SNEGSKA (reference sequence). CDR3 length: 15 residues.

This rearrangement joins TRBV7-9 to TRBJ2-1; 8 nucleotides agree with TRBD2. The CDR3 runs 15 residues. The V segment lost 8 bases and the J segment 2 bases; nucleotides outside the gene matches: 8. CDR1 is SEHNR, CDR2 FQNEAQ, per germline (reference sequence). The CDR3 protein is CASLARGGAYNEQFF. The DNA of the CDR3 is TGTGCCAGCCTGGCACGGGGGGGCGCCTACAATGAGCAGTTCTTC.